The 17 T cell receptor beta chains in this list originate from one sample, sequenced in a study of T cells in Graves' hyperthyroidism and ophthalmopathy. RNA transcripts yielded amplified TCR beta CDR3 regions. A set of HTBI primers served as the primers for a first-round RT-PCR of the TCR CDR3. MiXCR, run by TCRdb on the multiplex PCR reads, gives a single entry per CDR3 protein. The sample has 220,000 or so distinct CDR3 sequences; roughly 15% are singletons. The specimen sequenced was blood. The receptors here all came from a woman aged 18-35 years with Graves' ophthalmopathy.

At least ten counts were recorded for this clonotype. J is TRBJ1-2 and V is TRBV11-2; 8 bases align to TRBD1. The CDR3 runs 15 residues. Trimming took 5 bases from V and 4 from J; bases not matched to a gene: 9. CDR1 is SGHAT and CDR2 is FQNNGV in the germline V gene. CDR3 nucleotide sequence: TGTGCCAGCAGCCAGGACAGGGCGACTCCCTATGGCTACACCTTC. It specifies CASSQDRATPYGYTF.

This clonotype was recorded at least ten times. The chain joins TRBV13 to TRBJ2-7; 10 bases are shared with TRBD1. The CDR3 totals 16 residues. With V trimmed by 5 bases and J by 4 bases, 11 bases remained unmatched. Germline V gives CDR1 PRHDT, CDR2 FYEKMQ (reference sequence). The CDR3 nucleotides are TGTGCCAGCAGCCCCAGTGGGACAGGGGTGATTTACGAGCAGTACTTC. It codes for CASSPSGTGVIYEQYF.

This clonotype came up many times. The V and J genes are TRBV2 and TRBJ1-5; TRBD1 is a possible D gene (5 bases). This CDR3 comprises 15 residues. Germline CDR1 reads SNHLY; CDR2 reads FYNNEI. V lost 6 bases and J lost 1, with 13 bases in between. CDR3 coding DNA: TGTGCCAGCAGAACATTTGGGGGAAGCAATCAGCCCCAGCATTTT. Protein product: CASRTFGGSNQPQHF. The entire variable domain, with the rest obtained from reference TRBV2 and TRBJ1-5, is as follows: EPEVTQTPSHQVTQMGQEVILRCVPISNHLYFYWYRQILGQKVEFLVSFYNNEISEKSEIFDDQFSVERPDGSNFTLKIRSTKLEDSAMYFCASRTFGGSNQPQHFGDGTRLSIL.

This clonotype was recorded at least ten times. CDR3 nucleotides: TGTGCCACCAGCAGAGGACCGGGACAAGGAAAGGGCGAGCAGTACTTC. Its protein is CATSRGPGQGKGEQYF. The chain uses TRBV15 and TRBJ2-7; possibly TRBD1 for D (6 bases). CDR1 and CDR2 (germline): LNHNV, YYDKDF (reference sequence). The CDR3 totals 16 residues. The V end lost 1 base, the J end lost 6 bases, and 19 bases lay between the germline ends.

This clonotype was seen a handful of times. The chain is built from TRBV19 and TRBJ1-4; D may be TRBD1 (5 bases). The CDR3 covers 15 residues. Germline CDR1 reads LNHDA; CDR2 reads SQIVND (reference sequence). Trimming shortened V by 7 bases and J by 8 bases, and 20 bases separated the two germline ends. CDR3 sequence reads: CASNVEGRFAEKLFF. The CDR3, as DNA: TGTGCCAGTAACGTTGAGGGACGGTTTGCGGAAAAACTGTTTTTT.

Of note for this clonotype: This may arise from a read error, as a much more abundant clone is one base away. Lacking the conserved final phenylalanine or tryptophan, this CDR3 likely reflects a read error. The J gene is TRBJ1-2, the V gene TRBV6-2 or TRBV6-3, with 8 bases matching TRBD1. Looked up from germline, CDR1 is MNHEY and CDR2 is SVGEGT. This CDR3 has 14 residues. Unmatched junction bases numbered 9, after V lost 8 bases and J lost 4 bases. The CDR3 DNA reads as TGTGCCAGCCAACGGGACAGGCTACGCTATGGCTACACCCTC. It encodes CASQRDRLRYGYTL.

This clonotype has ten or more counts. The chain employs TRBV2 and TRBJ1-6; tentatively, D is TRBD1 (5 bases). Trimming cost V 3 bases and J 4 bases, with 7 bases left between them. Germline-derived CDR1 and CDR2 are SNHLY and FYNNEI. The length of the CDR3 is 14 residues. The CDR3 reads CASSDQGYNSPLHF. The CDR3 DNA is TGTGCCAGCAGTGACCAGGGATATAATTCACCCCTCCACTTT.

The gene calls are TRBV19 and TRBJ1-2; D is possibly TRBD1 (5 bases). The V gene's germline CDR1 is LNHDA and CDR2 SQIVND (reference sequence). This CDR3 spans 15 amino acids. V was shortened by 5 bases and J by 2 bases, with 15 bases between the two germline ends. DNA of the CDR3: TGTGCCAGTAGTCCCTACTGGGGCAGCAACTATGGCTACACCTTC. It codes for CASSPYWGSNYGYTF.

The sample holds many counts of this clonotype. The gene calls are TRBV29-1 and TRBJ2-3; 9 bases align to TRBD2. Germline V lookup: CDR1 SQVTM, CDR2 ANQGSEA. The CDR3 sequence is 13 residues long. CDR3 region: CTSSGSGTDTQYF. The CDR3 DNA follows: TGCACCAGTAGCGGGAGCGGAACAGATACGCAGTATTTT.

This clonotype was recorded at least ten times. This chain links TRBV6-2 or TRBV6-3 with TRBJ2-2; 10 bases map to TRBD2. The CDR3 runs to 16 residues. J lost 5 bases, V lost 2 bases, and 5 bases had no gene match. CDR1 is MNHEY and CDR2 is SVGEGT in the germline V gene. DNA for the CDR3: TGTGCCAGCAGTTACCCTAGCGGGAGATCTACCGGGGAGCTGTTTTTT. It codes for CASSYPSGRSTGELFF.

CDR3 in amino acids: CASSLSSGGREQYF. Here the CDR3 DNA reads TGTGCCAGCAGCTTATCATCGGGCGGCCGCGAGCAGTACTTC. The V gene is TRBV2, the J gene TRBJ2-7; D gene unclear. V gave up 6 bases and J gave up 6 bases, with 18 bases separating them. Germline lookup yields CDR1 SNHLY and CDR2 FYNNEI. The length of the CDR3 is 14 residues.

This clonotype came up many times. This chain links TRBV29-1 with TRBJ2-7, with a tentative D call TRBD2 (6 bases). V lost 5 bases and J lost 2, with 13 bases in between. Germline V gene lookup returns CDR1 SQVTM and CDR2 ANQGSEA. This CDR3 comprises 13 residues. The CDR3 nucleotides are TGCAGCGTTTCTGCGGGGTTAGCCTACGAGCAGTACTTC. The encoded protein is CSVSAGLAYEQYF.

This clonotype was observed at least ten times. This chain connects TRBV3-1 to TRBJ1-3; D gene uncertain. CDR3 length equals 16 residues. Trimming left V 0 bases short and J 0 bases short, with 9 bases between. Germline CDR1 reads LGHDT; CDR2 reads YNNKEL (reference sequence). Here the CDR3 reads CASSQEYSYSGNTIYF. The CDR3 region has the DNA TGTGCCAGCAGCCAAGAATACTCTTACTCTGGAAACACCATATATTTT.

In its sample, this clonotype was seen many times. CDR3 nucleotides: TGCAGTGCTTTCGACAGGGGATATGGTTCACCCCTCCACTTT. It encodes CSAFDRGYGSPLHF. The gene calls are TRBV20-1 and TRBJ1-6, with 8 bases matching TRBD1. Germline V gene lookup returns CDR1 DFQATT and CDR2 SNEGSKA (reference sequence). The CDR3 contains 14 residues. J lost 9 bases, V lost 5 bases, and 9 bases had no gene match.

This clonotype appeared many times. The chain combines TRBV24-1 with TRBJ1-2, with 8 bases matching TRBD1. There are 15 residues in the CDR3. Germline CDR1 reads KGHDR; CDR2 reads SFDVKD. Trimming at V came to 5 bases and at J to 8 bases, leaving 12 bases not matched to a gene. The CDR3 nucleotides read TGTGCCACCAGTGGAGCCCCGGACAGGGCAGGAGGCTACACCTTC. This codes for CATSGAPDRAGGYTF.

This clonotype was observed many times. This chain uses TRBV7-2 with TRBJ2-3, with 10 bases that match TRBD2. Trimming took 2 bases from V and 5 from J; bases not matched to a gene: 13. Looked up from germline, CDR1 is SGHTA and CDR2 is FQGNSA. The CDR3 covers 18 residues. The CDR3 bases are TGTGCCAGCAGCTTAACCCTACTAGCGGGAAGGGTCATAGATACGCAGTATTTT. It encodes CASSLTLLAGRVIDTQYF.

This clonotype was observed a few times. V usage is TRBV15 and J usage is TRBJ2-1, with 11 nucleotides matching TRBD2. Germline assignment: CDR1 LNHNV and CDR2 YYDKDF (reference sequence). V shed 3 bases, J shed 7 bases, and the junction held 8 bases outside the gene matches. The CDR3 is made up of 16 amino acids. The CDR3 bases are TGTGCCACCAGCAGTAATAGACGGACTAGCGGGAATGAGCAGTTCTTC. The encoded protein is CATSSNRRTSGNEQFF. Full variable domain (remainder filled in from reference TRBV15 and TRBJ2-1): DAMVIQNPRYQVTQFGKPVTLSCSQTLNHNVMYWYQQKSSQAPKLLFHYYDKDFNNEADTPDNFQSRRPNTSFCFLDIRSPGLGDTAMYLCATSSNRRTSGNEQFFGPGTRLTVL.